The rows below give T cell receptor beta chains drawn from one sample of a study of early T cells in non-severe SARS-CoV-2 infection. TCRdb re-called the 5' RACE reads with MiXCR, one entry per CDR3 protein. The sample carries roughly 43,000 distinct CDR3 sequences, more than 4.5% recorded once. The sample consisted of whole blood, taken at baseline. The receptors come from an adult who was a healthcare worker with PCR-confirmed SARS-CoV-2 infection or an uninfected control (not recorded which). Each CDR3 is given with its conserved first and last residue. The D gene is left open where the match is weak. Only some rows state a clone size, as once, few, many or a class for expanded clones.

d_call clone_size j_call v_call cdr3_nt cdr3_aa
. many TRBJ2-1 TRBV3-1 TGTGCCAGCAGCCAAGAGGGAGTAAGTACGTTCTTC CASSQEGVSTFF
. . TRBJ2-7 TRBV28 TGTGCCAGCAGCCCGGTGGAGGCGTCCCCTGACGAGCAGTACTTC CASSPVEASPDEQYF
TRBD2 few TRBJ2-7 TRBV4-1 TGCGCCAGCAGCCAAGTGATTGCGGGAGGGCCGGTCGAGCGGTACTTC CASSQVIAGGPVERYF
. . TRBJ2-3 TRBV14 TGTGCCAGCAGCCAAGAAGGCGAGGGTTGGACAGATACGCAGTATTTT CASSQEGEGWTDTQYF
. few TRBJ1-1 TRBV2 TGTGCCAGTTACAGGGAGAAGAACACTGAAGCTTTCTTT CASYREKNTEAFF
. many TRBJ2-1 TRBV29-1 TGCAGCGCCGTCGGTGGTAGCGGTTACTACAATGAGCAGTTCTTC CSAVGGSGYYNEQFF
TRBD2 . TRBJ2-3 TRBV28 TGTGCCAGCAGTTTGACTAGCGGGAGGGATGCTAGCACAGATACGCAGTATTTT CASSLTSGRDASTDTQYF
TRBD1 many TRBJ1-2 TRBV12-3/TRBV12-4 TGTGCCAGCAGTACAGGGGCCCGTGGCTACACCTTC CASSTGARGYTF
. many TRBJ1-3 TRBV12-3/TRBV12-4 TGTGCCAGCAGTTCACCAGGGAGTGGAAACACCATATATTTT CASSSPGSGNTIYF
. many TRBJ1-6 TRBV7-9 TGTGCCAGCAGCTTTAGAGACGGGACTTCACCCCTCCACTTT CASSFRDGTSPLHF
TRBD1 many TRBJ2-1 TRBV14 TGTGCCAGCAGCCAAGGGGGATGGCGAGGGACAGGCGGCCACAATGAGCAGTTCTTC CASSQGGWRGTGGHNEQFF
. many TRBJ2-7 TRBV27 TGTGCCAGCAGTTTACCCTACTCGGACAAGCCCTACGAGCAGTACTTC CASSLPYSDKPYEQYF
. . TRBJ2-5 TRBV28 TGTGCCAGCAGTTTGCAACAGGGCGAGACCCAGTACTTC CASSLQQGETQYF
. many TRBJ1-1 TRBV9 TGTGCCAGCAGCGTAGTTGGGGGGAGGGACACTGAAGCTTTCTTT CASSVVGGRDTEAFF
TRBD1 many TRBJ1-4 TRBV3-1 TGTGCCAGCAGCCAAGTCAGGGGACAGCTTAATGAAAAACTGTTTTTT CASSQVRGQLNEKLFF
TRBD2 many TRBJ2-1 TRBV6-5 TGTGCCAGCAGGACCGGACTAGCGGGAGCTGAGCAGTTCTTC CASRTGLAGAEQFF
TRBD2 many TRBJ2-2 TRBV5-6 TGTGCCAGCAGCTTTAGGGACGGAACTAGCGGGAGACGGACCGGGGAGCTGTTTTTT CASSFRDGTSGRRTGELFF
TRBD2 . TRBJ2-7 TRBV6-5 TGTGCCAGCAGTGACCGGGAGGTGGCCTACGAGCAGTACTTC CASSDREVAYEQYF
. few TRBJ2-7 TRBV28 TGTGCCAGCAGTACCACAACAAGTAGCTACGAGCAGTACTTC CASSTTTSSYEQYF
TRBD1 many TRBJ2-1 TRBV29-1 TGCAGCGTTGTCGGGACAGGGTTAATCAATGAGCAGTTCTTC CSVVGTGLINEQFF
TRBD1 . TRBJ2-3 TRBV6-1 TGTGCCAGCAGTGAGGACAGGGGAGAGACAGATACGCAGTATTTT CASSEDRGETDTQYF
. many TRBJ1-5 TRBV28 TGTGCCAGCAGTTTACGGGTTCAGCCCCAGCATTTT CASSLRVQPQHF
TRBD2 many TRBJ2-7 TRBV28 TGTGCCAGCAGTTTTTCGGGAGGTTACGAGCAGTACTTC CASSFSGGYEQYF
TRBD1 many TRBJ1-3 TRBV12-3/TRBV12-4 TGTGCCAGCAGTTATTGGGGGGGACAGACCTACTCTGGAAACACCATATATTTT CASSYWGGQTYSGNTIYF
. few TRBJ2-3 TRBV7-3 TGTGCCAGCAGCTTAGGGACGGTTAGCACAGATACGCAGTATTTT CASSLGTVSTDTQYF
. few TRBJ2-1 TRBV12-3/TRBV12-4 TGTGCCAGCAGTCCACCGGGACCCATGGGCGATGAGCAGTTCTTC CASSPPGPMGDEQFF
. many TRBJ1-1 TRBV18 TGTGCCAGCTCACCGCTGAATGGGAACACTGAAGCTTTCTTT CASSPLNGNTEAFF
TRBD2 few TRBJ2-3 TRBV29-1 TGCAGCCTGGGCGGGGCTAGCGGGACAGATACGCAGTATTTT CSLGGASGTDTQYF
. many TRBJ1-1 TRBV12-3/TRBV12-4 TGTGCCAGCAGTTTAAGCCCGCAGGGCGAGACTGAAGCTTTCTTT CASSLSPQGETEAFF
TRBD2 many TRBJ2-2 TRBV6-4 TGTGCCAGCAGTGAGGGACTAGCCTCCGGGGAGCTGTTTTTT CASSEGLASGELFF
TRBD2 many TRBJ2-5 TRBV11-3 TGTGCCAGCAGCCCAACAGCGGGGTACTTCCAAGAGACCCAGTACTTC CASSPTAGYFQETQYF
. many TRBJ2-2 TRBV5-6 TGTGCCAGCAGCTTGGGTCGGGCGAACACCGGGGAGCTGTTTTTT CASSLGRANTGELFF
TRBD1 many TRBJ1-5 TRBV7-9 TGTGCCAGCAGCTCGCATATAACAGGGGCGGCCCAGCATTTT CASSSHITGAAQHF
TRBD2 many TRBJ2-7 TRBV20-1 TGCAGTGCCGATTCGACTAGCGGGACCTTCCGGCGGCAGTACTTC CSADSTSGTFRRQYF
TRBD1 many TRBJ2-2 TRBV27 TGTGCCAGCAGTTTAGACAGGGTCGGAGATGGGACCGGGGAGCTGTTTTTT CASSLDRVGDGTGELFF
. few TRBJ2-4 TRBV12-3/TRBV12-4 TGTGCCAGCAGTTCCGGGACAAGACAGTACTTC CASSSGTRQYF
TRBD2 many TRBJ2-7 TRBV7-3 TGTGCCAGCAGCTTATCTAGCGGGCTTCTCTACGAGCAGTACTTC CASSLSSGLLYEQYF
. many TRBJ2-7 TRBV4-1 TGCGCCAGCAGCGGATACTTGGAGGGCCGGTACGAGCAGTACTTC CASSGYLEGRYEQYF
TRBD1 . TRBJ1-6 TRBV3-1 TGTGCCAGCAGCCTGGGACAGGAGATGCAGGCCCTCCACTTT CASSLGQEMQALHF
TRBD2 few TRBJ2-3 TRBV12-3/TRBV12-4 TGTGCCAGCGGGACTAGCGGGAGATATACGCAGTATTTT CASGTSGRYTQYF
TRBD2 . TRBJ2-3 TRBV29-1 TGCAGTGTGACTAGCGAAGGCACAGATACGCAGTATTTT CSVTSEGTDTQYF
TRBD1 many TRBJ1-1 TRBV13 TGTGCCAGCAGCTCACGCCGGGACAGGGGTAGGGGGTCCGAAGCTTTCTTT CASSSRRDRGRGSEAFF
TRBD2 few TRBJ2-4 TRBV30 TGTGCCTGGAGTGCCTTGACTAGCGGGACGTCCCGAAACATTCAGTACTTC CAWSALTSGTSRNIQYF
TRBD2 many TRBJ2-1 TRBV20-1 TGCAGTGCTGCTCGGACTAGCGGGATCTACAATGAGCAGTTCTTC CSAARTSGIYNEQFF
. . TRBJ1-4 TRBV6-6 TGTGCCAGCAGCCTGGGAACAGATGAAAAACTGTTTTTT CASSLGTDEKLFF
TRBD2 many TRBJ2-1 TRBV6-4 TGTGCCAGCAGTCTGACTAGCGGAGCCGACAATGAGCAGTTCTTC CASSLTSGADNEQFF
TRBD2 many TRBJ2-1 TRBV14 TGTGCCAGCAGCCAAGAATGGGGACTAGCGGGAGGTAATGAGCAGTTCTTC CASSQEWGLAGGNEQFF